The sequence of this T cell receptor (beta chain) was determined in a study of T cells in localized non-small cell lung cancer. The germline V gene has CDR1 MNHNS and CDR2 SASEGT. V lost 3 bases to trimming and J lost 1 base, with 10 bases between them. The CDR3 totals 14 residues. Clones were read by immunoSEQ multiplex PCR, and TCRdb kept only the in-frame ones, dropping some. The sample lists about 20,000 clones; approximately 90% were seen once. The sequence was collected from a male donor at least 60 years old with stage I squamous cell lung carcinoma. The gene calls are TRBV6-1 and TRBJ2-7; D ambiguous. The input for sequencing was peripheral blood, taken before any cancer treatment. DNA for the CDR3: TGTGCCAGCAGTGAGACTTGGGGTTCCTACGAGCAGTACTTC. Translating gives CASSETWGSYEQYF.